The T cell receptor (beta chain) under discussion was sequenced for a study of blood T cell repertoires in COVID-19. Germline V gene sequence: CDR1 SNHLY, CDR2 FYNNEI. Trimming cost V 6 bases and J 7 bases; bases outside gene matches: 8. This CDR3 contains 15 residues. Data came from immunoSEQ multiplex PCR; TCRdb stores just in-frame clones and leaves some out. This table holds under 130,000 clones, more than 75% found once. J is TRBJ2-2 and V is TRBV2; 10 positions agree with TRBD1. Specimen: peripheral blood. This clonotype was sampled from a human donor in a cohort sampled during active COVID-19. CDR3 region: CASRAGTGVNGELFF. CDR3 coding DNA: TGTGCCAGCAGGGCCGGGACAGGGGTTAACGGGGAGCTGTTTTTT.